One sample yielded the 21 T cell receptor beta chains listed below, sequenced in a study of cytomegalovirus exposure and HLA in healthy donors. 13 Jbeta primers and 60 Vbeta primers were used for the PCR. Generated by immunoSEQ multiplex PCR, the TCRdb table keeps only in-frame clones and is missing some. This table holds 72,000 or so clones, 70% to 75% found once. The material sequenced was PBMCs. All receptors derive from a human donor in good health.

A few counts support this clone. The CDR3 nucleotides are TGTGCCCACAGCGGGGATCCCAGCAATGAGCAGTTCTTC. It encodes CAHSGDPSNEQFF. V gene TRBV10-3 combines with J gene TRBJ2-1; 7 bases agree with TRBD2. This CDR3 region has 13 residues. V lost 11 bases to trimming and J lost 6 bases; unmatched junction nucleotides: 10. Germline lookup yields CDR1 ENHRY and CDR2 SYGVKD.

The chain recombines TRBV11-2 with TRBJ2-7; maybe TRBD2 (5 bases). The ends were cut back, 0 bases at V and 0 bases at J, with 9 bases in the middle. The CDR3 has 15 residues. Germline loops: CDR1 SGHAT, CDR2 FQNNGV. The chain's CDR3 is CASSLEAGSSYEQYF. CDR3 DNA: TGTGCCAGCAGCTTAGAAGCTGGGAGCTCCTACGAGCAGTACTTC.

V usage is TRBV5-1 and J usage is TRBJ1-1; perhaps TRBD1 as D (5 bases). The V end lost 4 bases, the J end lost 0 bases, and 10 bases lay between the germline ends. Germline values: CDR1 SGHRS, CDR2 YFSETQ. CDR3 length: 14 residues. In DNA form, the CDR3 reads TGCGCCAGCAGCCGCGACAGAATGAACACTGAAGCTTTCTTT. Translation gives CASSRDRMNTEAFF.

In nucleotides, the CDR3 is TGTGCCAGCAGTGGTGACAGAAGCAATCAGCCCCAGCATTTT. This sequence encodes CASSGDRSNQPQHF. The chain recombines TRBV6-1 with TRBJ1-5; D perhaps matches TRBD1 (5 bases). Germline CDR1 and CDR2: MNHNS and SASEGT. The V and J ends lost 4 bases and 1 base respectively, with 8 bases between them. This CDR3 contains 14 residues.

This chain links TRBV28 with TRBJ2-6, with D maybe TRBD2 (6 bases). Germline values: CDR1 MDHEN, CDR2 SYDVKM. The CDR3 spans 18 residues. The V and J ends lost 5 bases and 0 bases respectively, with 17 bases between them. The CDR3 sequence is CASSTLAGLSSGANVLTF. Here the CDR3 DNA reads TGTGCCAGCAGTACCCTCGCGGGGCTCAGCTCTGGGGCCAACGTCCTGACTTTC.

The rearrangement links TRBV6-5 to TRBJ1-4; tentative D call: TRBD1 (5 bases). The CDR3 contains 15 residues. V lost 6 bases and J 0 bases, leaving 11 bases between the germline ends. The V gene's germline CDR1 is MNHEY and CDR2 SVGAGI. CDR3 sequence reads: CASRPTGTTNEKLFF. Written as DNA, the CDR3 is TGTGCCAGCAGACCTACAGGCACAACTAATGAAAAACTGTTTTTT.

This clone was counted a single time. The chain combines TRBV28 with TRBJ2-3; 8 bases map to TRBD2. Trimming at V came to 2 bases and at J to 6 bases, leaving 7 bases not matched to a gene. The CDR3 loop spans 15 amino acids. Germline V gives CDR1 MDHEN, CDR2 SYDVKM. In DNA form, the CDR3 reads TGTGCCAGCAGTTTAGGAGCGGGAGTCGGGGATACGCAGTATTTT. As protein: CASSLGAGVGDTQYF.

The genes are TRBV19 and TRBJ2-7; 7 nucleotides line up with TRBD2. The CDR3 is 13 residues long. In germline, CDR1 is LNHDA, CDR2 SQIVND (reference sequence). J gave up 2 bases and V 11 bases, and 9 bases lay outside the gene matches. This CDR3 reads CALVLAETYEQYF. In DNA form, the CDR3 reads TGTGCCCTAGTTCTAGCGGAGACCTACGAGCAGTACTTC.

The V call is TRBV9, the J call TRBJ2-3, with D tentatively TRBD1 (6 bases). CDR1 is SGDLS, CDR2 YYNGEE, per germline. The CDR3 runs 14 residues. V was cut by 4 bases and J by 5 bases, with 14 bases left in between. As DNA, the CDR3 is TGTGCCAGCAGCTCACAGGGTTGGGGAGATACGCAGTATTTT. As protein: CASSSQGWGDTQYF.

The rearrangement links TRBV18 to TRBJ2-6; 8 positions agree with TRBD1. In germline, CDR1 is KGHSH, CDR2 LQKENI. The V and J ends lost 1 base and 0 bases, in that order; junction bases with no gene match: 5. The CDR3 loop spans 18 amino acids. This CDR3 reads CASSPLAGGSSGANVLTF. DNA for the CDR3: TGTGCCAGCTCACCACTGGCAGGGGGCAGCTCTGGGGCCAACGTCCTGACTTTC.

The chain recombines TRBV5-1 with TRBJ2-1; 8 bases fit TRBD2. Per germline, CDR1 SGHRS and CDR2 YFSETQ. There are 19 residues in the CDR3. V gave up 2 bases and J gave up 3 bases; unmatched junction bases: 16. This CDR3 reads CASSLGVKIAGINYNEQFF. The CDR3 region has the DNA TGCGCCAGCAGCTTAGGCGTTAAAATAGCGGGAATAAACTACAATGAGCAGTTCTTC.

The CDR3 sequence: CASSPDSLVEHGYTF. The CDR3 DNA is TGTGCCAGCAGTCCCGACAGCCTAGTGGAACATGGCTACACCTTC. This chain joins TRBV6-5 and TRBJ1-2, with D possibly TRBD1 on 5 matching bases. Germline V CDR1 and CDR2: MNHEY, SVGAGI. The CDR3 is 15 amino acids. Between the trimmed V and J ends, which lost 5 bases and 6 bases, there was a span of 19 bases.

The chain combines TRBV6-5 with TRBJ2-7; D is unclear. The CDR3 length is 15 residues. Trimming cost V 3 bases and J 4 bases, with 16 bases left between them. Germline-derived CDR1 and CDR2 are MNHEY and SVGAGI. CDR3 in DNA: TGTGCCAGCAGTTATCAGACGGGTAGTTATTACGAGCAGTACTTC. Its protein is CASSYQTGSYYEQYF.

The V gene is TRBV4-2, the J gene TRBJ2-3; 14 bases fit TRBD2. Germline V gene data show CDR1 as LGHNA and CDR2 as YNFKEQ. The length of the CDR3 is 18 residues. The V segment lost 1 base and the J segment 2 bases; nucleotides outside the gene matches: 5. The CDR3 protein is CASSQGLAGGPSTDTQYF. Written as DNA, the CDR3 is TGTGCCAGCAGCCAAGGACTAGCGGGAGGGCCGTCCACAGATACGCAGTATTTT.

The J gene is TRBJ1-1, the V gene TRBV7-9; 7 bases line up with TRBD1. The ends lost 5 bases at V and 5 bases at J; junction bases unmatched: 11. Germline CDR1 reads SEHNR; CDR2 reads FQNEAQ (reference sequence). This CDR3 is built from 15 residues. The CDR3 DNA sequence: TGTGCCAGCAGCCGGGACAGTGGGAAGGGTACTGAAGCTTTCTTT. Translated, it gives CASSRDSGKGTEAFF.

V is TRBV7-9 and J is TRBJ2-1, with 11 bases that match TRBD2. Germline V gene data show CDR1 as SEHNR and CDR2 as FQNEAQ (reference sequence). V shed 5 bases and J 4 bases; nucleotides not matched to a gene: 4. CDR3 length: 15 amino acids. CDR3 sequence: CASSMGLAEYNEQFF. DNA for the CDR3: TGTGCCAGCAGCATGGGACTAGCGGAATACAATGAGCAGTTCTTC.

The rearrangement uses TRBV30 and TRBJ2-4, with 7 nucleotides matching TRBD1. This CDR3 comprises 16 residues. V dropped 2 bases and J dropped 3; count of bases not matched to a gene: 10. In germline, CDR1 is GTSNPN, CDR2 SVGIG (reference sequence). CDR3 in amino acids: CAWSPTGALGKNIQYF. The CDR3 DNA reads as TGTGCCTGGAGTCCAACAGGGGCTCTGGGCAAAAACATTCAGTACTTC.

CDR3 nucleotide sequence: TGTGCCAGCAGCCAAGCGGGAGGGAGCTCCTACAATGAGCAGTTCTTC. Its translation is CASSQAGGSSYNEQFF. V usage is TRBV7-6 and J usage is TRBJ2-1, with TRBD2 matching over 10 bases. The germline V gene has CDR1 SGHVS and CDR2 FNYEAQ. With V trimmed by 5 bases and J by 0 bases, 4 bases remained unmatched. The CDR3 is 16 residues long. The entire variable domain, with the rest obtained from reference TRBV7-6 and TRBJ2-1, is as follows: GAGVSQSPRYKVTKRGQDVALRCDPISGHVSLYWYRQALGQGPEFLTYFNYEAQQDKSGLPNDRFSAERPEGSISTLTIQRTEQRDSAMYRCASSQAGGSSYNEQFFGPGTRLTVL.

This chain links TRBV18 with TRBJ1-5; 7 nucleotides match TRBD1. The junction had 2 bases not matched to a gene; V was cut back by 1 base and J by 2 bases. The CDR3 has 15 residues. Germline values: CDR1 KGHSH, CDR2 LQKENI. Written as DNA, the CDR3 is TGTGCCAGCTCACCACAGGGGGCAGGCAATCAGCCCCAGCATTTT. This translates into CASSPQGAGNQPQHF.

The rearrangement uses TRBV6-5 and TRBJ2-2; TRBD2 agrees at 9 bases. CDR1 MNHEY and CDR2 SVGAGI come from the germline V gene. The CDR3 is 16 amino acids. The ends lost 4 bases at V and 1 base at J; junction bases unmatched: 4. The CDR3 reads CASSSVSGGNTGELFF. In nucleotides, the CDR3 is TGTGCCAGCAGTTCCGTTAGCGGGGGGAACACCGGGGAGCTGTTTTTT.

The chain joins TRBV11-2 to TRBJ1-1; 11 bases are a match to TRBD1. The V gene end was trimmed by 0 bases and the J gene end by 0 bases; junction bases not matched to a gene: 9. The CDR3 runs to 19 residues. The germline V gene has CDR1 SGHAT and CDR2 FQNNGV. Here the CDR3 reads CASSLDPGQGDRMNTEAFF. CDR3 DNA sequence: TGTGCCAGCAGCTTAGATCCGGGACAGGGGGACCGTATGAACACTGAAGCTTTCTTT.